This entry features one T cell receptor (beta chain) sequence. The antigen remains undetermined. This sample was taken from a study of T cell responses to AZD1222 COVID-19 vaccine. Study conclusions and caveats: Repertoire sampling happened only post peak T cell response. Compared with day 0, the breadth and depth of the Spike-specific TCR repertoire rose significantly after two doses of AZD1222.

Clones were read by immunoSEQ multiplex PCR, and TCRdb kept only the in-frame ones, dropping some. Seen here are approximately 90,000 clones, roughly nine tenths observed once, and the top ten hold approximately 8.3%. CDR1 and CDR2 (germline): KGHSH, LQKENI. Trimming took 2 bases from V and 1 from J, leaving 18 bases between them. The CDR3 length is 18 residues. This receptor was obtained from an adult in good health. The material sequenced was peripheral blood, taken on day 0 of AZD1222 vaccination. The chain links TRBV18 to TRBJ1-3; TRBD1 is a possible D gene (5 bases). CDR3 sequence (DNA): TGTGCCAGCTCACCAACAGGATCCGGGGTCCAGTCTGGAAACACCATATATTTT. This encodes CASSPTGSGVQSGNTIYF.